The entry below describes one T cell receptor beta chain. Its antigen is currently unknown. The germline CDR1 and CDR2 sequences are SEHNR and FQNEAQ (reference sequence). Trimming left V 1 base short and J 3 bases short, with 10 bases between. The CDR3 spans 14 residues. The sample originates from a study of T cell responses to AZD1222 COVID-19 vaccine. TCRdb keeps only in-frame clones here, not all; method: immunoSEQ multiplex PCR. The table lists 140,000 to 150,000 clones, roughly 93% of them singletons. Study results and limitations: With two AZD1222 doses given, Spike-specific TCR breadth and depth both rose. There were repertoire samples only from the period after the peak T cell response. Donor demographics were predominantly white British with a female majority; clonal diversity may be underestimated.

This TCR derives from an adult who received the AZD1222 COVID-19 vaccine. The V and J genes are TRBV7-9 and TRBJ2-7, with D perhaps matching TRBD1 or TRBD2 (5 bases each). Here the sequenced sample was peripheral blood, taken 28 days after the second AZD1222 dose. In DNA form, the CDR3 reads TGTGCCAGCAGCTTAGGAGGGCAGGGCTACGAGCAGTACTTC. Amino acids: CASSLGGQGYEQYF.